These T cell receptor beta chains were read from a single sample in a study of blood T cell repertoires in COVID-19. TCRdb's copy holds only in-frame clones and misses some; the assay was immunoSEQ multiplex PCR. The sample shows about 250,000 clones, roughly 83% of them seen only once. The sequenced sample consisted of peripheral blood. The source is a woman at least 80 years old with COVID-19, enrolled during active disease. CDR3s include the opening cysteine and the closing phenylalanine or tryptophan. A D gene is named only where the DNA matches it firmly. Clone size appears in some rows only: once, few, many, or a class for an expanded clone.

V gene	D gene	clone size	J gene	CDR3 protein	CDR3 DNA
TRBV24-1	TRBD1	.	TRBJ2-5	CATSETGTGPETQYF	TGTGCCACCAGTGAAACCGGGACAGGGCCGGAGACCCAGTACTTC
TRBV9	TRBD1	.	TRBJ1-5	CASSVGQGGNQPQHF	TGTGCCAGCAGCGTGGGACAGGGAGGCAATCAGCCCCAGCATTTT
TRBV18	.	.	TRBJ1-1	CASSPPGRGPEAFF	TGTGCCAGCTCACCACCCGGCAGGGGTCCTGAAGCTTTCTTT
TRBV18	.	.	TRBJ2-6	CASSPDSGTGANVLTF	TGTGCCAGCTCACCAGATTCGGGGACTGGGGCCAACGTCCTGACTTTC
TRBV2	.	few	TRBJ1-2	CASSEVPLRMPGYGYTF	TGTGCCAGCAGTGAAGTACCCCTACGGATGCCAGGCTATGGCTACACCTTC
TRBV7-2	.	.	TRBJ1-5	CASSSFGGVSNQPQHF	TGTGCCAGCAGCTCCTTCGGGGGGGTGAGCAATCAGCCCCAGCATTTT
TRBV29-1	TRBD1	.	TRBJ1-3	CSVEDPRGPTIYF	TGCAGCGTTGAAGATCCCAGGGGGCCCACCATATATTTT
TRBV28	.	.	TRBJ2-2	CATAAWGELFF	TGTGCCACCGCCGCGTGGGGGGAGCTGTTTTTT
TRBV28	TRBD2	.	TRBJ2-3	CASRHPSGGGFTDTQYF	TGTGCCAGCAGACACCCCTCGGGCGGGGGTTTCACAGATACGCAGTATTTT
TRBV6-1	.	.	TRBJ2-7	CASSERWRGPDEQYF	TGTGCCAGCAGTGAGAGGTGGAGGGGGCCCGACGAGCAGTACTTC
TRBV18	.	.	TRBJ1-2	CASSPLPGENNYGYTF	TGTGCCAGCTCCCCTCTTCCGGGTGAAAATAACTATGGCTACACCTTC
TRBV7-3	TRBD1	.	TRBJ2-1	CASSRQGPEDEQFF	TGTGCCAGCAGCCGACAGGGGCCTGAGGATGAGCAGTTCTTC
TRBV6-1	.	.	TRBJ1-4	CASSESGSLGKLFF	TGTGCCAGCAGTGAATCAGGGTCCCTGGGGAAACTGTTTTTT
TRBV18	TRBD1	.	TRBJ1-1	CASSLAGTGMNTEAFF	TGTGCCAGCTCACTGGCCGGGACAGGGATGAACACTGAAGCTTTCTTT
TRBV5-6	.	.	TRBJ1-4	CASSLGGREKLFF	TGTGCCAGCAGCTTAGGGGGACGTGAAAAACTGTTTTTT
TRBV18	.	.	TRBJ2-1	CASSPWQDYNEQFF	TGTGCCAGCTCCCCCTGGCAGGACTACAATGAGCAGTTCTTC
TRBV5-1	.	.	TRBJ1-2	CASSLGQAVKTYGYTF	TGCGCCAGCAGCTTGGGGCAGGCAGTAAAAACTTATGGCTACACCTTC
TRBV28	TRBD1	.	TRBJ2-2	CASSFGTGRTGELFF	TGTGCCAGCAGTTTTGGGACAGGGCGTACCGGGGAGCTGTTTTTT
TRBV28	.	.	TRBJ1-5	CASSFHRGLSNQPQHF	TGTGCCAGCAGTTTCCACCGGGGGTTGAGTAATCAGCCCCAGCATTTT
TRBV19	TRBD1	.	TRBJ1-2	CASTDRLRGGYTF	TGTGCCAGTACGGACAGGCTGAGAGGTGGCTACACCTTC
TRBV16	.	.	TRBJ1-5	CASSQSGSRAGQPQHF	TGTGCCAGCAGCCAATCTGGTAGCAGGGCGGGACAGCCCCAGCATTTT
TRBV6-4	.	.	TRBJ1-6	CASTTSAGPGSPLHF	TGTGCCAGCACCACCTCGGCAGGTCCAGGATCACCCCTCCACTTT
TRBV27	TRBD1	.	TRBJ1-1	CASRGTGNTEAFF	TGTGCCAGCCGAGGGACAGGGAACACTGAAGCTTTCTTT
TRBV27	TRBD1	.	TRBJ1-2	CASSLPSGGASYTF	TGTGCCAGCAGTTTACCCTCAGGGGGTGCGAGCTACACCTTC
TRBV5-1	.	.	TRBJ1-1	CASSLRLLTGESEAFF	TGCGCCAGCAGCTTGCGCCTTCTGACAGGAGAGTCTGAAGCTTTCTTT
TRBV9	.	once	TRBJ2-2	CASSVGWGDSRNTGELFF	TGTGCCAGCAGCGTAGGGTGGGGGGACAGCCGAAACACCGGGGAGCTGTTTTTT
TRBV9	.	.	TRBJ2-1	CASGPGYNEQFF	TGTGCCAGCGGTCCCGGCTACAATGAGCAGTTCTTC
TRBV5-1	.	.	TRBJ1-4	CASSLDGGPDEKLFF	TGCGCCAGCAGCTTGGACGGGGGACCGGATGAAAAACTGTTTTTT
TRBV5-1	.	once	TRBJ2-5	CASSFLKGGETQYF	TGCGCCAGCAGCTTCTTAAAGGGAGGAGAGACCCAGTACTTC
TRBV7-6	TRBD2	.	TRBJ2-1	CASSPRRETGGRYNEQFF	TGTGCCAGCAGCCCCAGGCGAGAAACGGGGGGACGATACAATGAGCAGTTCTTC
TRBV7-2	TRBD1	.	TRBJ1-2	CASREGGQTNYGYTF	TGTGCCAGCAGAGAGGGGGGACAGACTAACTATGGCTACACCTTC